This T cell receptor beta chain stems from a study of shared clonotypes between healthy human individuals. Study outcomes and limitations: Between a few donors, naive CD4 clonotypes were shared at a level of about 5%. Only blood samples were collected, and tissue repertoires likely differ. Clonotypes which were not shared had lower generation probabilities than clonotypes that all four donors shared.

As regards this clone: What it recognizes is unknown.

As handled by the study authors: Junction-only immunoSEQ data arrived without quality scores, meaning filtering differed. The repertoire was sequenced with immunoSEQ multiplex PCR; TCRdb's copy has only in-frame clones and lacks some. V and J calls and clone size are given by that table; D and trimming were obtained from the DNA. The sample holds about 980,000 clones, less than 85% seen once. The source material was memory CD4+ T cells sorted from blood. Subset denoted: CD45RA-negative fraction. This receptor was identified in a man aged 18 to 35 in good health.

CDR3 nucleotides: TGTGCCAGCAGTGAACGCCAAGTTCTTTCGCGTTTCTTC. Translating gives CASSERQVLSRFF. The chain joins TRBV2 to TRBJ2-1; no clear D gene. The germline V and J ends were trimmed by 2 bases and 16 bases, with 18 bases remaining between them. Per the germline V gene, CDR1 is SNHLY and CDR2 is FYNNEI. CDR3 length: 13 residues.